Listed below are T cell receptor beta chains from one sample, sequenced in a study of T cells in localized non-small cell lung cancer. Sequencing used immunoSEQ multiplex PCR; TCRdb keeps in-frame clones, though not all of them. The sample includes 1,500 to 2,000 clones, approximately 27% of them seen just once. The material was lung tumor tissue, obtained before any cancer treatment. Receptors originate from a woman aged 40-75 years with stage I lung adenocarcinoma. Both conserved end residues are part of each CDR3. The D gene is left open where the match is weak. Clone size appears in some rows only: once, few, many, or a class for an expanded clone.

size: NA
D: NA
J: TRBJ1-6
V: TRBV19
CDR3: CASSLYGNLGAASRGSPLHF
DNA: TGTGCCAGTAGTCTATACGGTAACCTGGGGGCAGCCTCCCGGGGTTCACCCCTCCACTTT

size: NA
D: TRBD1
J: TRBJ2-4
V: TRBV11-3
CDR3: CASSLTTGLENIQYF
DNA: TGTGCCAGCAGCTTAACGACAGGGTTGGAAAACATTCAGTACTTC

size: few
D: TRBD1
J: TRBJ2-6
V: TRBV9
CDR3: CASSNLRTGLSGANVLTF
DNA: TGTGCCAGCAGCAACCTAAGGACAGGCCTCTCTGGGGCCAACGTCCTGACTTTC

size: NA
D: NA
J: TRBJ1-2
V: TRBV6-8
CDR3: CASSTWSHGYTF
DNA: TGTGCCAGCAGTACTTGGTCGCATGGCTACACCTTC

size: NA
D: NA
J: TRBJ1-2
V: TRBV5-1
CDR3: CASNPLGGARGGYTF
DNA: TGCGCCAGCAACCCCCTGGGGGGGGCCAGAGGTGGCTACACCTTC

size: NA
D: NA
J: TRBJ2-1
V: TRBV19
CDR3: CASSSQSGTYNEQFF
DNA: TGTGCCAGTAGTAGTCAATCGGGCACCTACAATGAGCAGTTCTTC

size: NA
D: NA
J: TRBJ1-2
V: TRBV7-5
CDR3: CASSWGTEGIGYTF
DNA: TGTGCCAGCAGCTGGGGGACGGAGGGGATTGGCTACACCTTC

size: NA
D: NA
J: TRBJ2-2
V: TRBV30
CDR3: CAWSIGVAGELFF
DNA: TGTGCCTGGAGCATCGGGGTCGCCGGGGAGCTGTTTTTT

size: NA
D: NA
J: TRBJ2-1
V: TRBV25-1
CDR3: CASSDHGRPYNEQFF
DNA: TGTGCCAGCAGTGACCACGGTCGCCCCTACAATGAGCAGTTCTTC

size: medium-sized
D: NA
J: TRBJ2-7
V: TRBV6-8
CDR3: CASRLERGSEQYF
DNA: TGTGCCAGCAGACTCGAACGAGGGTCCGAGCAGTACTTC

size: NA
D: NA
J: TRBJ2-4
V: TRBV10-2
CDR3: CASSERGTANIQYF
DNA: TGCGCCAGCAGTGAAAGGGGGACGGCAAACATTCAGTACTTC

size: NA
D: TRBD2
J: TRBJ2-3
V: TRBV30
CDR3: CAWSVLAPDTQYF
DNA: TGTGCCTGGAGTGTACTAGCGCCAGATACGCAGTATTTT

size: medium-sized
D: TRBD2
J: TRBJ2-5
V: TRBV6-8
CDR3: CASSYSMASGGQETQYF
DNA: TGTGCCAGCAGTTACTCGATGGCTAGCGGGGGACAAGAGACCCAGTACTTC

size: NA
D: NA
J: TRBJ2-2
V: TRBV11-3
CDR3: CASSSPPGGNTGELFF
DNA: TGTGCCAGCAGCTCCCCCCCCGGTGGGAACACCGGGGAGCTGTTTTTT

size: NA
D: TRBD2
J: TRBJ2-3
V: TRBV30
CDR3: CAWALAGTTDTQYF
DNA: TGTGCCTGGGCTCTAGCGGGAACCACAGATACGCAGTATTTT

size: NA
D: NA
J: TRBJ2-3
V: TRBV11-3
CDR3: CASSSMGASADTQYF
DNA: TGTGCCAGCAGCTCCATGGGGGCTAGCGCAGATACGCAGTATTTT

size: NA
D: NA
J: TRBJ1-4
V: TRBV28
CDR3: CASTGYDEKLFF
DNA: TGTGCCAGCACGGGATACGACGAAAAACTGTTTTTT

size: NA
D: NA
J: TRBJ1-1
V: TRBV6-8
CDR3: CASSYISPRTEAFF
DNA: TGTGCCAGCAGTTATATCAGCCCGAGGACTGAAGCTTTCTTT

size: NA
D: TRBD1
J: TRBJ1-2
V: TRBV5-1
CDR3: CASGAQGGLANYGYTF
DNA: TGCGCCAGCGGGGCGCAGGGGGGTCTAGCTAACTATGGCTACACCTTC

size: few
D: TRBD1
J: TRBJ2-2
V: TRBV4-1
CDR3: CASSPKFLQGKGSTGELFF
DNA: TGCGCCAGCAGCCCGAAGTTCCTACAGGGGAAAGGGAGCACCGGGGAGCTGTTTTTT

size: NA
D: NA
J: TRBJ2-1
V: TRBV5-1
CDR3: CASSLSGRVLPGEQFF
DNA: TGCGCCAGCAGCTTGTCCGGCAGGGTTCTTCCAGGTGAGCAGTTCTTC

size: medium-sized
D: NA
J: TRBJ1-2
V: TRBV9
CDR3: CASSVEEWVGGYTF
DNA: TGTGCCAGCAGCGTAGAAGAATGGGTTGGCGGCTACACCTTC

size: few
D: TRBD2
J: TRBJ2-4
V: TRBV12-5
CDR3: CASGFQVLAGYAVDF
DNA: TGTGCTAGTGGTTTCCAAGTGTTAGCGGGATACGCCGTGGACTTC

size: few
D: NA
J: TRBJ1-2
V: TRBV9
CDR3: CASSPDSDYGYTF
DNA: TGTGCCAGCAGTCCGGACAGCGACTATGGCTACACCTTC

size: few
D: NA
J: TRBJ1-3
V: TRBV6-4
CDR3: CASFPGRRSSGNTIYF
DNA: TGTGCCAGCTTTCCGGGACGCCGAAGCTCTGGAAACACCATATATTTT

size: NA
D: NA
J: TRBJ2-1
V: TRBV19
CDR3: CASSITGFEQFF
DNA: TGTGCCAGTAGTATCACAGGGTTTGAGCAGTTCTTC

size: NA
D: TRBD1
J: TRBJ1-3
V: TRBV5-1
CDR3: CASSGDPQGAGNTIYF
DNA: TGCGCCAGCAGCGGAGACCCACAGGGGGCTGGAAACACCATATATTTT

size: many
D: NA
J: TRBJ1-1
V: TRBV6-7
CDR3: CASSLQGVGTEAFF
DNA: TGTGCCAGCAGTCTACAGGGAGTGGGCACTGAAGCTTTCTTT